A selection of T cell receptor beta chains follows, all from one sample in a study of shared clonotypes between healthy human individuals. The assay was immunoSEQ multiplex PCR, and TCRdb's table has in-frame clones only and misses some. The profile shows 800,000 or so clones, about 96% of them singletons. Sequencing was done on a sample of naive CD8+ T cells sorted from blood. These receptor sequences come from a young man in good health. CDR3s include the opening cysteine and the closing phenylalanine or tryptophan. A D gene is named only where the DNA matches it firmly. Expanded clones are given a class, and other clones once, few, many or no size at all.

TRBJ1-1 TRBV30 NA NA 12 TGTGCCTGGGAACAGGGTAGCACTGAAGCTTTCTTT CAWEQGSTEAFF
TRBJ2-6 TRBV7-9 NA NA 14 TGTGCCAGCAGCTCAGCTTCTGGGGCCAACGTCCTGACTTTC CASSSASGANVLTF
TRBJ2-1 TRBV9 NA NA 12 TGTGCCAGCAGCGTAGTAGCAAATGAGCAGTTCTTC CASSVVANEQFF
TRBJ1-2 TRBV7-9 NA NA 13 TGTGCCAGCAGCCAGGTTCCGAACTATGGCTACACCTTC CASSQVPNYGYTF
TRBJ1-1 TRBV19 NA once 14 TGTGCCAGTAGTATAGGAGGCGGGAACACTGAAGCTTTCTTT CASSIGGGNTEAFF
TRBJ2-3 TRBV7-9 TRBD1 NA 13 TGTGCCAGCAGCGCCCGGGACAGGGGGCCCTTATATTTT CASSARDRGPLYF
TRBJ2-5 TRBV25-1 NA NA 16 TGTGCCAGCAGTGGCGGTGACACCTTCGACCAAGAGACCCAGTACTTC CASSGGDTFDQETQYF
TRBJ2-1 TRBV7-9 NA NA 17 TGTGCCAGCAGCTTAGGATTCGGCCCTAGCTCCTACAATGAGCAGTTCTTC CASSLGFGPSSYNEQFF
TRBJ2-1 TRBV4-1 NA NA 12 TGCGCCAGCAGCCAAGAGGACGCTAAACAGTTCTTC CASSQEDAKQFF
TRBJ2-2 TRBV4-2 TRBD2 NA 17 TGTGCCAGCAGCCAAGACGGGACTAGCTCGAACACCGGGGAGCTGTTTTTT CASSQDGTSSNTGELFF
TRBJ1-5 TRBV28 TRBD1 NA 14 TGTGCCAGCAGTTTAACAGGGGGCGGGTGGCCCCAGCATTTT CASSLTGGGWPQHF
TRBJ2-1 TRBV13 NA NA 14 TGTGCCAGCGGTCAGCGGAACGGACTAAATGAGCAGTTCTTC CASGQRNGLNEQFF
TRBJ2-7 TRBV7-6 NA NA 12 TGTGCCAGCAGCCAAAATAGACTAGAGCAGTACTTC CASSQNRLEQYF
TRBJ2-1 TRBV27 NA NA 11 TGTGCCAGCTTCGGGAGAAATGAGCAGTTCTTC CASFGRNEQFF
TRBJ2-1 TRBV9 NA NA 12 TGTGCCAGCAGCCCAGGAGGTAATGAGCAGTTCTTC CASSPGGNEQFF
TRBJ2-2 TRBV7-6 TRBD1 NA 15 TGTGCCAGCAGCTTGGGGCAGGGGGCTTCCGGGGAGCTGTTTTTT CASSLGQGASGELFF
TRBJ2-1 TRBV11-3 TRBD2 once 16 TGTGCCAGCAGCTCCCGGACTAGCGGGGCGCCGGATGAGCAGTTCTTC CASSSRTSGAPDEQFF
TRBJ2-1 TRBV10-1 TRBD2 NA 17 TGCGCCAGCAGTGAGAAACCGGGACTAGCCCCCTACAATGAGCAGTTCTTC CASSEKPGLAPYNEQFF
TRBJ1-2 TRBV6-6 NA NA 13 TGTGCCAGCAGTACAGGGACGGGCTATGGCTACACCTTC CASSTGTGYGYTF
TRBJ2-7 TRBV5-4 TRBD1 NA 15 TGTGCCAGCAGCCTGGGGACAGGGGGCCACTACGAGCAGTACTTC CASSLGTGGHYEQYF
TRBJ2-3 TRBV9 NA NA 16 TGTGCCAGCAGCGTAGGGGTTAGCGGATATCCAGATACGCAGTATTTT CASSVGVSGYPDTQYF
TRBJ2-1 TRBV27 NA NA 13 TGTGCCAGCAGTTTACAGGTCTACAATGAGCAGTTCTTC CASSLQVYNEQFF
TRBJ2-7 TRBV29-1 NA NA 11 TGCAGCGTCGACATCAACTACGAGCAGTACTTC CSVDINYEQYF
TRBJ2-7 TRBV27 TRBD1 NA 14 TGTGCCAGCAGGCAGGGGACAGGGCTGGACGAGCAGTACTTC CASRQGTGLDEQYF
TRBJ2-2 TRBV9 NA NA 17 TGTGCCAGCAGCGTAAGCAGGCGGCAAGGGGCGACCGGGGAGCTGTTTTTT CASSVSRRQGATGELFF
TRBJ1-1 TRBV5-6 NA NA 12 TGTGCCAGCAGCTTGCTGGGCACTGAAGCTTTCTTT CASSLLGTEAFF
TRBJ2-7 TRBV7-9 TRBD2 NA 16 TGTGCCAGCAGCTTAGCTCTAGCGGGAGGGCTCTACGAGCAGTACTTC CASSLALAGGLYEQYF